The rows below give T cell receptor beta chains drawn from one sample of a study of T cells after posttransplantation cyclophosphamide. TCRdb keeps only in-frame clones here, not all; method: immunoSEQ multiplex PCR. Here the sample spans around 22,000 clones, 86% being singletons. Source: PBMCs, taken after allogeneic stem cell transplant with posttransplant cyclophosphamide. Receptors originate from a female patient between 25 and 45 years old who received an allogeneic stem cell transplant from an unrelated donor, was CMV-positive, and had no GVHD. The T cells may partly be graft donor cells. Each CDR3 is given without its conserved first and last residue.

TRBV7-2	TRBJ2-5	ASSLGNYRDNVTQY
TRBV7-9	TRBJ2-1	ASSHPGLAGYNEQF
TRBV7-9	TRBJ2-5	ASSLAIDSRETQY
TRBV6-5	TRBJ1-1	ASSYRDSKTEAF
TRBV7-9	TRBJ2-7	ASSFSDRVGEQY
TRBV15	TRBJ1-1	ATSERANTEAF
TRBV11-1	TRBJ1-6	ASSLDYSSYNSPLH
TRBV5-4	TRBJ2-7	ASSYGTGGSYEQY
TRBV6-1	TRBJ2-1	AGGTGGWDEQF
TRBV4-1	TRBJ2-7	ASSQDEGLTYEQY
TRBV13	TRBJ1-1	ASSLAVGTAEAF
TRBV18	TRBJ2-3	ASSPLRTGLADTQY
TRBV10-3	TRBJ2-5	AISESETSPQETQY
TRBV5-4	TRBJ2-3	ASSSQRGGADTQY
TRBV4-3	TRBJ1-6	ASSQDRGRTYNSPLH
TRBV11-2	TRBJ2-3	ASSLTGRSHRPEGDTQY
TRBV7-3	TRBJ2-5	ASSFGTGLGETQY
TRBV6-1	TRBJ1-5	ASSETGWQPQH
TRBV9	TRBJ1-2	ASSVSLDSYGYT
TRBV11-3	TRBJ2-7	ASRWGRAGNDEQY
TRBV5-1	TRBJ2-5	ASSLPQETQY
TRBV10-1	TRBJ1-3	ASSEAVGEAGNTIY
TRBV11-1	TRBJ2-3	ASSGDTDTQY
TRBV7-8	TRBJ2-7	ASSLGVTSGGYEQY
TRBV5-1	TRBJ2-1	ASSERTSGLYNEQF
TRBV29-1	TRBJ1-2	SVENGGNGKPFYGYT
TRBV27	TRBJ1-1	ASSFRGANTEAF
TRBV6-5	TRBJ1-5	ASSYSSGQPQH
TRBV27	TRBJ2-7	ASTGGSAYEQY
TRBV7-9	TRBJ2-7	ASSDTRGTYEQY
TRBV6-5	TRBJ2-7	ASAGGRAYEQY
TRBV19	TRBJ2-7	ASQGLQTPYEQY
TRBV18	TRBJ2-7	ASSPLISWDYYEQY
TRBV5-1	TRBJ2-1	ASSRGQGAYNEQF
TRBV4-3	TRBJ1-1	ASSQAGTLGTEAF
TRBV4-1	TRBJ1-5	ASSQGTPWTGSNQPQH
TRBV6-6	TRBJ1-4	ASSRPDEKLF
TRBV28	TRBJ2-5	ASSSAKRLLTQY
TRBV28	TRBJ2-5	ASSLPTPPGGGETQY
TRBV5-1	TRBJ1-1	ASSLGAGVDITEAF
TRBV5-1	TRBJ2-1	ASSRGSYNEQF
TRBV6-1	TRBJ1-5	ASSESRTGYQPQH
TRBV5-4	TRBJ2-3	ASSPYGRRGADTQY
TRBV7-3	TRBJ1-2	ASSLSSPGTGVGYT
TRBV7-2	TRBJ2-3	ASTPGYRGPSSTDTQY
TRBV30	TRBJ1-1	AWSEGSRGGTEAF
TRBV5-1	TRBJ2-1	ASSFWTGGFNEQF
TRBV28	TRBJ1-2	ASSPGGEAYGYT
TRBV5-4	TRBJ1-3	ASSLQGAGNTIY
TRBV11-2	TRBJ1-2	ASSLAARRDRGYGYT
TRBV4-2	TRBJ1-1	ASSQDSQSGGTEAF
TRBV18	TRBJ2-5	ASSPPSQGGETQY
TRBV7-6	TRBJ2-7	ASSLRGQPYEQY